The following is a TCR beta chain sequence with its context. Its target is unknown. This specimen belongs to a study of blood T cells in healthy people across ages. A J-beta primer mix and a sample-barcoded 5' primer were used in a second PCR of roughly 6 to 12 cycles. TCRdb re-called the 5' RACE reads with MiXCR, one entry per CDR3 protein. Among hundreds of thousands of distinct CDR3 sequences listed, 45% to 50% were seen once. The CDR3 is 15 amino acids. CDR1 is SNHLY, CDR2 FYNNEI, per germline. The V end lost 9 bases, the J end lost 3 bases, and 20 bases lay between the germline ends. Each donor was a healthy Caucasian individual from Russia, aged 6 to 90. Study-wide points: Age showed a roughly linear inverse relationship with TCR beta diversity per million T cells. Comparison with aged donors showed that long-lived donors had more naive CD4+ cells and higher diversity.

The sequence came from a woman aged 55-69 years in good health. Sequenced material: blood. The rearrangement links TRBV2 to TRBJ1-2; D is possibly TRBD1 (5 bases). The CDR3 region is CARGGTPPPDYGYTF. The CDR3 DNA follows: TGTGCCAGGGGAGGGACCCCCCCTCCTGACTATGGCTACACCTTC.